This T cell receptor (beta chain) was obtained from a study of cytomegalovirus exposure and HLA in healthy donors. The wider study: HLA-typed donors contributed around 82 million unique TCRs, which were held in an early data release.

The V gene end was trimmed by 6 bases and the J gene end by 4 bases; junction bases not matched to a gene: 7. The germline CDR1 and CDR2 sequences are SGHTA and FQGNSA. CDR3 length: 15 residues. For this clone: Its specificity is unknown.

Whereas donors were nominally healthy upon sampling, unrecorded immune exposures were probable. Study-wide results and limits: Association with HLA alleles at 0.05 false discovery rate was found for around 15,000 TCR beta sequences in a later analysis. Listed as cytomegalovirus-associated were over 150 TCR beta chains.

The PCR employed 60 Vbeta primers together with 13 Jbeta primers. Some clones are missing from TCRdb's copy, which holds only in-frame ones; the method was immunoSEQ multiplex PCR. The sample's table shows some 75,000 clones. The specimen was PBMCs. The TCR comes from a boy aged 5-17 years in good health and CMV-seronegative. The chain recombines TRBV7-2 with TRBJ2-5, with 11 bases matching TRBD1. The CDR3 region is CASSQDRGRIETQYF. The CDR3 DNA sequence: TGTGCCAGCAGTCAGGACAGGGGGCGAATAGAGACCCAGTACTTC.